Following are 26 T cell receptor beta chains from one sample sequenced in a study of T cell responses to AZD1222 COVID-19 vaccine. Assay: immunoSEQ multiplex PCR; the TCRdb copy retains only in-frame clones and omits some. The data show 70,000 to 80,000 clones, with around three quarters seen just once and 45% to 50% held by the top ten. The source was peripheral blood, collected 28 days after the second AZD1222 dose. These receptors were taken from an adult who received the AZD1222 COVID-19 vaccine.

V and J are TRBV11-2 and TRBJ2-1, with D possibly TRBD1 on 5 matching bases. V was trimmed by 2 bases and J by 4 bases, leaving 18 bases between them. Germline V gene data show CDR1 as SGHAT and CDR2 as FQNNGV. This CDR3 spans 17 amino acids. CDR3 coding DNA: TGTGCCAGCAGCTTATTGTCTAAGGTAGACAGTTACAATGAGCAGTTCTTC. Translation gives CASSLLSKVDSYNEQFF.

The gene calls are TRBV4-2 and TRBJ2-3; 10 bases are shared with TRBD2. The CDR3 sequence is 18 residues long. Germline-derived CDR1 and CDR2 are LGHNA and YNFKEQ. Germline trimming cut 2 bases from V and 4 bases from J; bases unmatched to any gene: 12. For the CDR3, the DNA is TGTGCCAGCAGCCAATCGGGTGTTCGAGCGGGGGGGGCAGATACGCAGTATTTT. Translating gives CASSQSGVRAGGADTQYF.

This clone was seen a few times. The chain has TRBV13 and TRBJ2-3; TRBD1 might be the D (8 bases). CDR1 PRHDT and CDR2 FYEKMQ come from the germline V gene (reference sequence). The CDR3 sequence is 14 residues long. V was shortened by 6 bases and J by 4 bases, with 14 bases between the two germline ends. CDR3 in DNA: TGTGCCAGCAGGATACAGGGGGGGTCAGATACGCAGTATTTT. Amino acid sequence: CASRIQGGSDTQYF.

The chain links TRBV7-2 to TRBJ2-7; possible D gene TRBD2, 6 bases. This CDR3 spans 14 amino acids. From germline, CDR1 is SGHTA and CDR2 FQGNSA. Trimming left V 3 bases short and J 3 bases short, with 12 bases between. The CDR3 reads CASSFSGESYEQYF. The CDR3 coding sequence is TGTGCCAGCAGCTTCTCGGGGGAGAGCTACGAGCAGTACTTC. Drawing the rest from reference TRBV7-2 and TRBJ2-7, the complete variable domain is GAGVSQSPSNKVTEKGKDVELRCDPISGHTALYWYRQSLGQGLEFLIYFQGNSAPDKSGLPSDRFSAERTGGSVSTLTIQRTQQEDSAVYLCASSFSGESYEQYFGPGTRLTVT.

The chain uses TRBV19 and TRBJ2-2; D not certain. V was pared by 3 bases and J by 6 bases, with 8 bases between. This CDR3 region has 13 residues. Germline CDR1 and CDR2: LNHDA and SQIVND (reference sequence). CDR3 region: CASSMAAPGELFF. Written as DNA, the CDR3 is TGTGCCAGTAGTATGGCGGCTCCCGGGGAGCTGTTTTTT.

The V call is TRBV15, the J call TRBJ2-3, with D uncertain. The germline V gene encodes CDR1 LNHNV and CDR2 YYDKDF (reference sequence). CDR3 length equals 12 residues. Trimming cost V 3 bases and J 5 bases, with 6 bases left between them. The CDR3 DNA follows: TGTGCCACCAGCAGCATCCTAGATACGCAGTATTTT. Translated, it gives CATSSILDTQYF.

The gene calls are TRBV27 and TRBJ2-3; D unresolved. The CDR3 extends over 14 amino acids. Germline CDR1 and CDR2: MNHEY and SMNVEV (reference sequence). Trimming pared 1 base from V and 1 base from J, leaving 6 bases between. The CDR3 loop is CASSLYTGTDTQYF. The DNA of the CDR3 is TGTGCCAGCAGTTTATATACGGGCACAGATACGCAGTATTTT.

This clone was detected a few times. The chain combines TRBV27 with TRBJ2-7; no definite D call. The CDR3 sequence is 13 residues long. V was cut by 5 bases and J by 7 bases, with 15 bases left in between. Germline V gene lookup returns CDR1 MNHEY and CDR2 SMNVEV (reference sequence). In DNA form, the CDR3 reads TGTGCCAGCAGTACGGGTTACGGTGTAGAGCAGTACTTC. As protein: CASSTGYGVEQYF.

V usage is TRBV7-9 and J usage is TRBJ2-1, with D perhaps assigned TRBD1 or TRBD2 (5 bases each). Trimming took 2 bases from V and 7 from J, leaving 12 bases between them. The CDR3 length is 14 residues. CDR1 is SEHNR, CDR2 FQNEAQ, per germline (reference sequence). The CDR3 nucleotides are TGTGCCAGCAGCTTAAGGGTCGGGGCAAATGAGCAGTTCTTC. It specifies CASSLRVGANEQFF.

J is TRBJ2-2 and V is TRBV9; 9 nucleotides match TRBD1. Germline CDR1 is SGDLS and CDR2 is YYNGEE. This CDR3 is built from 17 residues. V shed 4 bases and J 1 base; nucleotides not matched to a gene: 8. CDR3 nucleotide sequence: TGTGCCAGCAGCCGCCGCGGGACAGGGCGGAACACCGGGGAGCTGTTTTTT. It translates to CASSRRGTGRNTGELFF.

The chain joins TRBV5-6 to TRBJ2-5; D tentatively fits TRBD1 or TRBD2 (5 bases each). Trimming took off 5 bases at V and 2 bases at J, with 13 bases between the two ends. This CDR3 is built from 14 residues. Germline values: CDR1 SGHDT, CDR2 YYEEEE. The CDR3 nucleotides are TGTGCCAGCAGGGGCTGGGGGAAACAAGAGACCCAGTACTTC. This encodes CASRGWGKQETQYF.

This chain joins TRBV6-5 and TRBJ2-1; 9 nucleotides line up with TRBD1. This CDR3 has 15 amino acids. J lost 6 bases, V lost 6 bases, and 9 bases had no gene match. In germline, CDR1 is MNHEY, CDR2 SVGAGI. The CDR3 DNA is TGTGCCAGCAGCTCCCGGGACAGGGCTCTCAATGAGCAGTTCTTC. Translated: CASSSRDRALNEQFF.

This rearrangement joins TRBV11-1 to TRBJ2-2; TRBD1 matches 8 bases. J lost 2 bases, V lost 3 bases, and 2 bases had no gene match. This CDR3 spans 15 amino acids. Germline V gives CDR1 SGHAT, CDR2 FQDESV (reference sequence). The CDR3 loop is CASSLGQVNTGELFF. CDR3 sequence (DNA): TGTGCCAGCAGCTTGGGACAGGTTAACACCGGGGAGCTGTTTTTT.

The CDR3 nucleotides are TGTGCCAGCAGCCCGCACTCGACAGTAAATACAGATACGCAGTATTTT. It encodes CASSPHSTVNTDTQYF. The rearrangement links TRBV28 to TRBJ2-3; TRBD1 is a possible D gene (5 bases). Germline lookup yields CDR1 MDHEN and CDR2 SYDVKM. Deletions cut 6 bases from V and 3 bases from J, with 19 bases between. The CDR3 extends over 16 amino acids.

In the case of this clone: One junction end disagrees with the germline gene, perhaps due to a read error. The chain is built from TRBV7-9 and TRBJ2-1; D is possibly TRBD2 (5 bases). The CDR3 spans 10 residues. CDR1 and CDR2 from the germline V gene are SEHNR and FQNEAQ (reference sequence). The CDR3 region is CASSIAEQFF. The CDR3 bases are TGTGCCAGCAGCATAGCGGAGCAGTTCTTC. Full variable domain (remainder filled in from reference TRBV7-9 and TRBJ2-1): DTGVSQNPRHKITKRGQNVTFRCDPISEHNRLYWYRQTLGQGPEFLTYFQNEAQLEKSRLLSDRFSAERPKGSFSTLEIQRTEQGDSAMYLCASSIAEQFFGPGTRLTVL.

The chain carries TRBV4-2 and TRBJ2-2, with D tentatively TRBD1 or TRBD2 (5 bases each). Per the germline V gene, CDR1 is LGHNA and CDR2 is YNFKEQ. This CDR3 is 17 amino acids long. Between the trimmed V and J ends, which lost 0 bases and 6 bases, there was a span of 17 bases. Here the CDR3 reads CASSQDRREGHPGELFF. In DNA, the CDR3 is TGTGCCAGCAGCCAAGATAGGAGAGAGGGGCACCCCGGGGAGCTGTTTTTT.

The chain has TRBV7-8 and TRBJ2-5; 8 bases are shared with TRBD1. J gave up 4 bases and V 6 bases, and 10 bases lay outside the gene matches. Per germline, CDR1 SGHVS and CDR2 FQNEAQ. This CDR3 spans 15 amino acids. The CDR3 sequence is CASSLTGGGGETQYF. The CDR3 DNA is TGTGCCAGCAGTTTAACAGGGGGTGGGGGAGAGACCCAGTACTTC.

The table lists this clone with a count of one. This chain's CDR3 is CASSSTAGETQYF. The CDR3 bases are TGTGCCAGCAGCTCTACAGCTGGAGAGACCCAGTACTTC. The chain joins TRBV11-3 to TRBJ2-5; no reliable D call. The germline gives CDR1 SGHNT, CDR2 YENEEA. Trimming took 4 bases from V and 4 from J, leaving 10 bases between them. The CDR3 contains 13 residues.

The chain couples TRBV7-8 to TRBJ2-3; TRBD2 agrees at 14 bases. The trim removed 3 bases at V and 6 bases at J, leaving 5 bases unmatched. This CDR3 is built from 16 residues. Per the germline V gene, CDR1 is SGHVS and CDR2 is FQNEAQ. The CDR3, as DNA: TGTGCCAGCAGCTTCGGGACTAGCGGGGGCAGCGATACGCAGTATTTT. This translates into CASSFGTSGGSDTQYF.

This chain joins TRBV18 and TRBJ2-3, with unresolved D. With 3 bases removed from V and 0 bases from J, the gap between germline ends came to 10 bases. CDR3 size: 15 residues. The V gene's germline CDR1 is KGHSH and CDR2 LQKENI. In nucleotides, the CDR3 is TGTGCCAGCTCACCTCGACAAGTTAGCACAGATACGCAGTATTTT. Translated: CASSPRQVSTDTQYF.

This chain links TRBV4-2 with TRBJ2-7; D possibly uses TRBD1 or TRBD2 (6 bases each). The CDR3 runs to 16 residues. The germline V gene encodes CDR1 LGHNA and CDR2 YNFKEQ. V lost 3 bases to trimming and J lost 4 bases, with 19 bases between them. The CDR3: CASSQGSHREVYEQYF. CDR3 sequence (DNA): TGTGCCAGCAGCCAGGGTAGTCACAGGGAGGTGTACGAGCAGTACTTC.

This clone has more than one count but fewer than ten. V is TRBV5-1 and J is TRBJ2-7, with D hard to call. The germline V gene has CDR1 SGHRS and CDR2 YFSETQ. The CDR3 is 14 amino acids. The V end lost 4 bases, the J end lost 2 bases, and 13 bases lay between the germline ends. As DNA, the CDR3 is TGCGCCAGCAGCCCACATGGGCATGCCTACGAGCAGTACTTC. Protein product: CASSPHGHAYEQYF.

The chain employs TRBV11-3 and TRBJ2-7; perhaps TRBD2 as D (6 bases). V was trimmed by 0 bases and J by 3 bases, leaving 12 bases between them. In germline, CDR1 is SGHNT, CDR2 YENEEA. The length of the CDR3 is 15 residues. CDR3 loop: CASSLDSGTNYEQYF. CDR3 coding DNA: TGTGCCAGCAGCTTAGATAGCGGAACCAACTACGAGCAGTACTTC.

The CDR3: CATSDYQGPLHF. CDR3 nucleotide sequence: TGTGCCACCAGTGATTACCAGGGGCCCCTCCACTTT. This rearrangement joins TRBV24-1 to TRBJ1-6, with a tentative D call TRBD1 (6 bases). The CDR3 is made up of 12 amino acids. Trimming pared 2 bases from V and 13 bases from J, leaving 8 bases between. Looked up from germline, CDR1 is KGHDR and CDR2 is SFDVKD.

This clone was seen more than once but under ten times. V usage is TRBV30 and J usage is TRBJ1-5, with D tentatively TRBD1 (5 bases). The CDR3 runs to 15 residues. Germline V gene data show CDR1 as GTSNPN and CDR2 as SVGIG (reference sequence). The V end lost 0 bases, the J end lost 4 bases, and 13 bases lay between the germline ends. The CDR3 sequence: CAWSVSQGGNQPQHF. CDR3 bases: TGTGCCTGGAGTGTATCGCAGGGCGGGAATCAGCCCCAGCATTTT.

V and J are TRBV18 and TRBJ2-3, with 7 bases matching TRBD1. The CDR3 is 16 residues long. After removal of 2 bases from V and 0 bases from J, the junction contained 5 bases not matched to a gene. CDR1 and CDR2 from the germline V gene are KGHSH and LQKENI. In DNA form, the CDR3 reads TGTGCCAGCTCACCAACTCCGGGACAGAGCACAGATACGCAGTATTTT. It is translated as CASSPTPGQSTDTQYF.